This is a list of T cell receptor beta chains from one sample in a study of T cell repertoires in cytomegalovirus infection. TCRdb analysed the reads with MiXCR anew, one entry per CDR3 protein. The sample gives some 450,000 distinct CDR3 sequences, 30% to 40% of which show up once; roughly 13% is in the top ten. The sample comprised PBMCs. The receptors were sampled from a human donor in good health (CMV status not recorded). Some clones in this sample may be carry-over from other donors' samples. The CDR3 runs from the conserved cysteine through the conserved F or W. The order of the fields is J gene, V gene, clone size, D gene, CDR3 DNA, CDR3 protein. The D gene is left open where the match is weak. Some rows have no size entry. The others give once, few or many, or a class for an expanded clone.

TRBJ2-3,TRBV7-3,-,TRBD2,TGTGCCAGCAGCTGGCCCCCCGGGACTAGCGGACGGAACACAGATACGCAGTATTTT,CASSWPPGTSGRNTDTQYF
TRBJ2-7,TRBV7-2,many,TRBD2,TGTGCCAGCAGCCTTCAACTAGCGGGGGGGCCGTACGAGCAGTACTTC,CASSLQLAGGPYEQYF
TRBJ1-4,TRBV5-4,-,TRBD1,TGTGCCAGCAGCCGGACAGGGAGCGAAAAACTGTTTTTT,CASSRTGSEKLFF
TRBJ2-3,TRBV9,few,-,TGTGCCAGCAGCCATGGAGATACGCAGTATTTT,CASSHGDTQYF
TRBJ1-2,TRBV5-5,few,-,TGTGCCAGCAGCTTGGCAGCTACTAACTATGGCTACACCTTC,CASSLAATNYGYTF
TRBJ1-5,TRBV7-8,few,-,TGTGCCAGCAGCCCTGAGGGGCCAAATCAGCCCCAGCATTTT,CASSPEGPNQPQHF
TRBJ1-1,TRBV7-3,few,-,TGTGCCAGCAGCTTAATTCCCCGGGACACCGCTTTCTTT,CASSLIPRDTAFF
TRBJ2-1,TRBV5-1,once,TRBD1,TGCGCCAGCAGCTTGGTGGACAGGGTTTTGGATGAGCAGTTCTTC,CASSLVDRVLDEQFF
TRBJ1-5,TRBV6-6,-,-,TGTGCCAGCAGTTACGTTCAAAGGGGCCGCAATCAGCCCCAGCATTTT,CASSYVQRGRNQPQHF
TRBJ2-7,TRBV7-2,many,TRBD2,TGTGCCAGCAGCTTAAGCGGGACTTCCTACGAGCAGTACTTC,CASSLSGTSYEQYF
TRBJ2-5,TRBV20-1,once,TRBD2,TGCAGTGCTAGACCCCCTAGCGGGGGGTCAGAGACCCAGTACTTC,CSARPPSGGSETQYF
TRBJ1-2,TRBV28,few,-,TGTGCCAGCAGTAATCGCGACGGGGGGAATGGCTACACCTTC,CASSNRDGGNGYTF
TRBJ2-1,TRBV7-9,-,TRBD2,TGTGCCAGCAGATCTAGCGGGGGGACCTCCTACAATGAGCAGTTCTTC,CASRSSGGTSYNEQFF
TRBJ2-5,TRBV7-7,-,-,TGTGCCAGCAGCTTAAGCGTAATCCAAGAGACCCAGTACTTC,CASSLSVIQETQYF
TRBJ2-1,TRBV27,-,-,TGTGCCAGCAGTCCCCAGCCGAATGAGCAGTTCTTC,CASSPQPNEQFF
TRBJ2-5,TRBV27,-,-,TGTGCCAGCAGTTCGTCCATGCGGGGGCAGAGTGAGACCCAGTACTTC,CASSSSMRGQSETQYF
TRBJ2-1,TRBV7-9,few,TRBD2,TGTGCCAGCAGCTTAGCGGGAGGGACTGAGCAGTTCTTC,CASSLAGGTEQFF
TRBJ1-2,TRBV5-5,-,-,TGTGCCAGCAGCCTGGACAGCCCCGCCTGGGACACCTTC,CASSLDSPAWDTF
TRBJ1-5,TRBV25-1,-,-,TGTGCCAGCAGCCCGAATGGCGGGGGCGGGAATCAGCCCCAGCATTTT,CASSPNGGGGNQPQHF
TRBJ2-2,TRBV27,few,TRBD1,TGTGCCAGCAAACGGGACAGGAACACCGGGGAGCTGTTTTTT,CASKRDRNTGELFF
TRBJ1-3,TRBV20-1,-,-,TGCAGTGCTAGAGCTTTCGCTGGAAACACCATATATTTT,CSARAFAGNTIYF
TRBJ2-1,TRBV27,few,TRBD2,TGTGCCAGCAACGTCGGGGGGGCCTTGAGGAATGAGCAGTTCTTC,CASNVGGALRNEQFF
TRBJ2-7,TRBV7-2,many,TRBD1,TGTGCCAGCAGCTCTACCTTGGGACAGGGAAAGGTTTCGTACGAGCAGTACTTC,CASSSTLGQGKVSYEQYF
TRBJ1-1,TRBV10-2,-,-,TGCGCCAGCAGTCACACCTACGGGGCGAACACTGAAGCTTTCTTT,CASSHTYGANTEAFF
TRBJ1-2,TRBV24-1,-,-,TGTGCCACCAGTGATCCTCTTTCTGATGGCTACACCTTC,CATSDPLSDGYTF
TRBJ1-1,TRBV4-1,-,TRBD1,TGCGCCAGCAGCAAAGATTCAACTGACAGGGGAGTTATAGCTTTCTTT,CASSKDSTDRGVIAFF
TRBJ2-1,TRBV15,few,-,TGTGCCACCAGCAGAGAGGCTTGGAGCTCCTACAATGAGCAGTTCTTC,CATSREAWSSYNEQFF
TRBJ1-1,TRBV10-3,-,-,TGTGCCATCGGCCGAGAGATAACGGTTACTCCTTGGCGCACTGAAGCTTTCTTT,CAIGREITVTPWRTEAFF
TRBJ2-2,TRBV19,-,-,TGTGCCAGTAGTATTACCCAAGGCGGGGAGCTGTTTTTT,CASSITQGGELFF
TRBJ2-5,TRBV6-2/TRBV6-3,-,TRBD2,TGTGACAGCAGTTACCAACGGACTAGCCAAGAGACCCAGTACTTC,CDSSYQRTSQETQYF
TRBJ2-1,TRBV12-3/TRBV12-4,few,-,TGTGCCAGTACCAAGGGCGGGTACAATGAGCAGTTCTTC,CASTKGGYNEQFF
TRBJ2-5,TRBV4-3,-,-,TGCGCCAGCAGCCAAGGATCCGGTTCGGGGGCTTCAGAGACCCAGTACTTC,CASSQGSGSGASETQYF
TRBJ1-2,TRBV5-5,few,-,TGTGCCAGCAGCTTCTCCGGGACCGGATTTCGCGGCTACACCTTC,CASSFSGTGFRGYTF
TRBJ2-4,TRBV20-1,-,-,TGCAGTGCTAGCTCGTTGAAGACCTCGACCGTGGCCAAAAACATTCAGTACTTC,CSASSLKTSTVAKNIQYF
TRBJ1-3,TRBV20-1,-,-,TGCAGTGCTCGGACGGCGGCTGGAAACACCATATATTTT,CSARTAAGNTIYF
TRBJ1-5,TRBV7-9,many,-,TGTGCCAGCAGCTCAACAGGGAACCAGCCCCAGCATTTT,CASSSTGNQPQHF
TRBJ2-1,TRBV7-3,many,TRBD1,TGTGCCAGCAGCTTAACCCAGGGGGCTCGGGAGCAGTTCTTC,CASSLTQGAREQFF
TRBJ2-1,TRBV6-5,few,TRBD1,TGTGCCAGCAGTTACTCTCAGTTTACAGGGGAATATTATAATGAGCAGTTCTTC,CASSYSQFTGEYYNEQFF
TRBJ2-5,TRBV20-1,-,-,TGCAGTGGTCTTGACGGGGCGGGATCGTACCAAGAGACCCAGTACTTC,CSGLDGAGSYQETQYF
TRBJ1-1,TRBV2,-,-,TGTGCCAGCAGTGCCCTTGGGACGCCTTTGGACACTGAAGCTTTCTTT,CASSALGTPLDTEAFF
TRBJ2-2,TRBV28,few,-,TGTGCCAGCACGTCGGACAGGGAGGGCACCGGGGAGCTGTTTTTT,CASTSDREGTGELFF